Reported below is one T cell receptor (beta chain). Its antigen is not identified. This table comes from immunoSEQ multiplex PCR, and its TCRdb copy is limited to in-frame clones, with some not included. The data contain 600,000 to 750,000 clones, about two thirds of them singletons. The data belong to a study of shared clonotypes between healthy human individuals. Study background: The study enrolled two women and three men aged 18 to 49. CD8 memory received one plate per donor, CD8 naive two, CD4 memory three and CD4 naive three.

Whole-study results and caveats: Memory subsets had estimated richness that was generally smaller than that of naive subsets.

Sequenced input: memory CD4+ T cells sorted from blood. The subset: CD45RA-negative fraction. The receptor's source is a woman under 40 in good health.

The DNA of the CDR3 is TGTGCCAGCAGGTCCCAGGCGATCTATGGCTACACCTTC. It specifies CASRSQAIYGYTF. The V and J genes are TRBV2 and TRBJ1-2; D is unresolved. Germline V gene sequence: CDR1 SNHLY, CDR2 FYNNEI. Trimming took 6 bases from V and 4 from J, leaving 12 bases between them. The length of the CDR3 is 13 residues.